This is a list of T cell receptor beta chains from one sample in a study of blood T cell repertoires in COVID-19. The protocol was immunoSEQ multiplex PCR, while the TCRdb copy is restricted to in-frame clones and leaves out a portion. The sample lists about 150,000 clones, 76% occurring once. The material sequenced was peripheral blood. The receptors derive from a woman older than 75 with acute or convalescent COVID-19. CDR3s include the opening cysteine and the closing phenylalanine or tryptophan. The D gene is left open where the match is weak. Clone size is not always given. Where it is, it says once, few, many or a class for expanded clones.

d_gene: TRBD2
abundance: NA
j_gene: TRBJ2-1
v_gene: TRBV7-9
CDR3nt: TGTGCCAGCAGCGAATGGACTAGCGGGAGTAATGAGCAGTTCTTC
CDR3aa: CASSEWTSGSNEQFF

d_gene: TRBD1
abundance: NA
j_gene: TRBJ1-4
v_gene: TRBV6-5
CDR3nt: TGTGCCACCAAGGAAACAGGGGGCTGGGAAAAACTGTTTTTT
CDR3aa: CATKETGGWEKLFF

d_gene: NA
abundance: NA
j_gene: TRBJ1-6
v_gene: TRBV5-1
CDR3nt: TGCGCCAGCAGCTTGGGCAGAGAGGGAGTGACCCTCCACTTT
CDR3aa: CASSLGREGVTLHF

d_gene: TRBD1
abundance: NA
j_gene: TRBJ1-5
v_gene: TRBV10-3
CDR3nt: TGTGCCATCAGTCGGGACAGGGATCAGCCCCAGCATTTT
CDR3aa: CAISRDRDQPQHF

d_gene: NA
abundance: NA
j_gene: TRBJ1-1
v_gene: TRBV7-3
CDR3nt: TGTGCCAGCAGCTTAGGGGGGGCAAGCGACACTGAAGCTTTCTTT
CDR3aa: CASSLGGASDTEAFF

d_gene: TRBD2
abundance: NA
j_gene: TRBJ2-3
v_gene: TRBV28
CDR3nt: TGTGCCAGCAGTTTTAGTTCGGGACTAGCGCTTTGGGGCGACACAGATACGCAGTATTTT
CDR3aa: CASSFSSGLALWGDTDTQYF

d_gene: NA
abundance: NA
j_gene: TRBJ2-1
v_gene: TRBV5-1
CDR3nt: TGCGCCAGCAGCTTGGCAGCGAGCTCCTACAATGAGCAGTTCTTC
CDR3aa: CASSLAASSYNEQFF

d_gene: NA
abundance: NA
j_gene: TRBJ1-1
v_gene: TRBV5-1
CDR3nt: TGCGCCAGCAGCTTGGGGGGCGCAGAGACTGAAGCTTTCTTT
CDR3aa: CASSLGGAETEAFF

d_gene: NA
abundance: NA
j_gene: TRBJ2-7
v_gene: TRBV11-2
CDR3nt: TGTGCCAGCAGCCCACCAGGGACTCACTACGAGCAGTACTTC
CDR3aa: CASSPPGTHYEQYF

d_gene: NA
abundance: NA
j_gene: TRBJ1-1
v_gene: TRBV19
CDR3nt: TGTGCCAGTACCGGTGGGGGCGGCGGTTTGGAAGCTTTCTTT
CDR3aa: CASTGGGGGLEAFF

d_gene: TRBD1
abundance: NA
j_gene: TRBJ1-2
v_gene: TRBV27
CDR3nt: TGTGCCAGCGGATTTCGGACAGGGGGCGGATTGGGCGGCTACACCTTC
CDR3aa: CASGFRTGGGLGGYTF

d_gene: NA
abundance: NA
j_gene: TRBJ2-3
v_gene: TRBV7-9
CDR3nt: TGTGCCAGCCCAGGTCCCCGCACAGATACGCAGTATTTT
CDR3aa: CASPGPRTDTQYF

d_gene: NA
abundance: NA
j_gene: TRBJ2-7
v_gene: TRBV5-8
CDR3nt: TGTGCCAGCAGCTTGTTAGGGGCGCCGGGGGCCTACGAGCAGTACTTC
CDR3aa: CASSLLGAPGAYEQYF

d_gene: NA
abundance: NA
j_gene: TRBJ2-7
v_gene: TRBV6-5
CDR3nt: TGTGCCAGCAATGTGGTGGCTGGCGAGCAGTACTTC
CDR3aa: CASNVVAGEQYF

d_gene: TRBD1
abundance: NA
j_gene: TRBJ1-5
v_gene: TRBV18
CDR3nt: TGTGCCAGCTCACCCGGACAGGACCAGCCCCAGCATTTT
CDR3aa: CASSPGQDQPQHF

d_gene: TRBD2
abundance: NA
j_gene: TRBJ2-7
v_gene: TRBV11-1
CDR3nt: TGTGCCAGCAGCCGGACTAGCATTTCCTACGAGCAGTACTTC
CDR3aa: CASSRTSISYEQYF

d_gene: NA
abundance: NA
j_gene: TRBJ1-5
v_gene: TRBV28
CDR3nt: TGTGCCAGCACCCCCCAGGGGAAGAGTCAGCCCCAGCATTTT
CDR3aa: CASTPQGKSQPQHF

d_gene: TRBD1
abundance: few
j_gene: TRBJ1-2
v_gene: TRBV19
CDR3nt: TGTGCCAGTAGTATATCGACAGGGAACTATGGCTACACCTTC
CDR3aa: CASSISTGNYGYTF

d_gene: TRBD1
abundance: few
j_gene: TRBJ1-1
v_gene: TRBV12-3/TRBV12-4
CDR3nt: TGTGCCAGCAGTTTCAACAGGGGGCACGAAGCTTTCTTT
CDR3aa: CASSFNRGHEAFF

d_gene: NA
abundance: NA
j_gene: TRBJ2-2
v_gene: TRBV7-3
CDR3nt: TGTGCCAGCAGCGCTGGGACAGGGGAGCTGTTTTTT
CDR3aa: CASSAGTGELFF

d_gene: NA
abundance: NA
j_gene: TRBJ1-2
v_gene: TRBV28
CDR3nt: TGTGCCAGCAGTTTAGGAGAGACCTTTTATGGCTACACCTTC
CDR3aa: CASSLGETFYGYTF

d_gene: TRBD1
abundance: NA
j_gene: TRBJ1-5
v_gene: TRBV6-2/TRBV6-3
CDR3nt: TGTGCCAGCACCCCAGTCGCAGGGGGCTGGCAGCCCCAGCATTTT
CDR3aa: CASTPVAGGWQPQHF

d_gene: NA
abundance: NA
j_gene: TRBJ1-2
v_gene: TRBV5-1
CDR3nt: TGCGCCAGCAGCTTGCATGAACCCAGCACTTCGAGGTATGGCTACACCTTC
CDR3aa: CASSLHEPSTSRYGYTF

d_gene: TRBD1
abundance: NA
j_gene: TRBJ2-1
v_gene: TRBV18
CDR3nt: TGTGCCAGCTCACCCTGGCAGGGGGATAGTGAGCAGTTCTTC
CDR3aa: CASSPWQGDSEQFF

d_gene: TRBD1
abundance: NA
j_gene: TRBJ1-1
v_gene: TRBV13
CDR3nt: TGTGCCAGCAGTCGAGGACAGGGGACTGAAGCTTTCTTT
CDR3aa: CASSRGQGTEAFF

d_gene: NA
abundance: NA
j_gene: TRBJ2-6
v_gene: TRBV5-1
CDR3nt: TGCGCCAGCAGCTTGGATCCGGGCATAGCGGGGGCCAACGTCCTGACTTTC
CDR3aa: CASSLDPGIAGANVLTF